The entry below gives a single T cell receptor beta chain sequence along with its context. This sample is part of a study of blood T cell repertoires in COVID-19. Overall study: Samples taken during acute and convalescent COVID-19 were collected in the United States, Italy and Spain. PBMCs, B-cell-depleted T cells, or T cells provided the cDNA or gDNA that made up the material.

With 5 bases clipped from V and 3 bases from J, the junction kept 10 bases outside the gene matches. The CDR3 consists of 15 residues. Germline CDR1 is SQVTM and CDR2 is ANQGSEA. Assay: immunoSEQ multiplex PCR; the TCRdb copy retains only in-frame clones and omits some. The repertoire holds 60,000 to 85,000 clones, with around 86% as singletons. Sequencing was done on a sample of peripheral blood. This receptor was obtained from a woman older than 75 with active or convalescent COVID-19. The chain uses TRBV29-1 and TRBJ1-2, with 9 positions matching TRBD1. CDR3 amino acids: CSVPRTGGSDYGYTF. DNA of the CDR3: TGCAGCGTTCCTAGAACAGGGGGCTCCGACTATGGCTACACCTTC.